A selection of T cell receptor beta chains follows, all from one sample in a study of shared clonotypes between healthy human individuals. Data came from immunoSEQ multiplex PCR; TCRdb stores just in-frame clones and leaves some out. The data hold around 2,000,000 clones, with about 95% observed a single time. The specimen sequenced was naive CD8+ T cells sorted from blood. The receptors come from a man younger than 35 in good health. Both conserved end residues are part of each CDR3. Clone size is shown for a subset of rows, as once, few, many or a class of expanded clone.

size: -; V: TRBV5-1; CDR3: CASSLGQAMNTEAFF
size: once; V: TRBV29-1; CDR3: CSVEDRIGTGLNTEAFF
size: -; V: TRBV4-1; CDR3: CASSQEAGPYEQYF
size: -; V: TRBV20-1; CDR3: CSARARTTF
size: once; V: TRBV10-3; CDR3: CAISESPQGADKIITSSYEQYF
size: -; V: TRBV4-1; CDR3: CASSQDTATQTLDTQYF
size: -; V: TRBV4-3; CDR3: CASSPETTLTSYEQYF
size: -; V: TRBV19; CDR3: CASSIDRVGRPYEQYF
size: -; V: TRBV5-4; CDR3: CASSGSASTDTQYF
size: -; V: TRBV7-2; CDR3: CASSSDRGSNQPQHF
size: once; V: TRBV9; CDR3: CASSDTGGYGYTF
size: -; V: TRBV27; CDR3: CASSLLGGSSYNEQFF
size: -; V: TRBV30; CDR3: CAWSGLAGGNEQFF
size: -; V: TRBV5-6; CDR3: CASSSGLAGVMIETQYF
size: -; V: TRBV4-3; CDR3: CASSQDWQGTYEQYF
size: -; V: TRBV2; CDR3: CASSEVAGGRGELFF
size: -; V: TRBV7-9; CDR3: CASSPEAYEQYF
size: -; V: TRBV7-9; CDR3: CASSFLGTDSYEQYF
size: -; V: TRBV4-2; CDR3: CASSPSPISGANVLTF
size: -; V: TRBV4-1; CDR3: CASSQDRELGGRNEQFF
size: -; V: TRBV27; CDR3: CASSLSPASGRGYEQFF
size: few; V: TRBV6-5; CDR3: CASGPNSPLHF
size: -; V: TRBV7-9; CDR3: CASSLTGAYEQYF
size: -; V: TRBV4-3; CDR3: CASSQDLELEQFF
size: -; V: TRBV27; CDR3: CASSLSPSGNNEQFF
size: -; V: TRBV28; CDR3: CASSLAGVGFGNSPLHF
size: -; V: TRBV27; CDR3: CASSRPGLFGYTF
size: -; V: TRBV5-5; CDR3: CASSSYQGSGYEQYF
size: -; V: TRBV27; CDR3: CASSPGTFYSNQPQHF
size: -; V: TRBV6-5; CDR3: CASSYSGTGDEQFF
size: -; V: TRBV11-2; CDR3: CASSPPGEQYF
size: -; V: TRBV7-9; CDR3: CASSSSGTGDEKLFF
size: once; V: TRBV2; CDR3: CASTRGQGAPDGYTF
size: -; V: TRBV4-2; CDR3: CASSGGGEDGELFF